Following are 8 T cell receptor beta chains from one sample sequenced in a study of blood T cell repertoires in COVID-19. Assay used: immunoSEQ multiplex PCR; TCRdb lists only in-frame clones, some missing. The repertoire holds approximately 220,000 clones, 65% to 85% seen once, with roughly 30% in the top ten. The source material was peripheral blood. The receptors were sampled from a man aged 35 to 55 with acute or convalescent COVID-19.

The chain has TRBV5-8 and TRBJ2-7; D ambiguous. CDR1 is SGHTS, CDR2 YDEGEE, per germline. CDR3 length: 16 residues. V lost 4 bases to trimming and J lost 2 bases, with 19 bases between them. CDR3 in amino acids: CASSEVITFVPYEQYF. CDR3 nucleotides: TGTGCCAGCAGCGAGGTAATCACCTTCGTTCCCTACGAGCAGTACTTC. Based on the CDR3 plus reference TRBV5-8 and TRBJ2-7, the full variable domain is EAGVTQSPTHLIKTRGQQATLRCSPISGHTSVYWYQQALGLGLQFLLWYDEGEERNRGNFPPRFSGRQFPNYSSELNVNALELEDSALYLCASSEVITFVPYEQYFGPGTRLTVT.

This clone appeared a single time. V is TRBV27 and J is TRBJ2-1; 7 positions match TRBD2. In germline, CDR1 is MNHEY, CDR2 SMNVEV (reference sequence). V trimming: 10 bases; J trimming: 0 bases; junction bases outside the gene matches: 6. The CDR3 sequence is 14 residues long. As DNA, the CDR3 is TGTGCCACCGGGGGGAGCGCCTCCTACAATGAGCAGTTCTTC. As protein: CATGGSASYNEQFF.

The J gene is TRBJ2-7, the V gene TRBV2; the match to TRBD1 covers 10 bases. The CDR3 has 13 residues. V shed 6 bases, J shed 3 bases, and the junction held 2 bases outside the gene matches. In germline, CDR1 is SNHLY, CDR2 FYNNEI. In DNA form, the CDR3 reads TGTGCCAGCAGAGGGGACAGGGGCTACGAGCAGTACTTC. Amino acid sequence: CASRGDRGYEQYF.

This chain connects TRBV19 to TRBJ2-3; D is possibly TRBD2 (5 bases). CDR3 size: 15 residues. CDR1 and CDR2 (germline): LNHDA, SQIVND (reference sequence). Trimming removed 9 bases at V and 1 base at J, with 17 bases between. The CDR3 nucleotides read TGTGCCAGCAAACCCCTGACTACTGGCACAGATACGCAGTATTTT. Its translation: CASKPLTTGTDTQYF.

The chain recombines TRBV7-2 with TRBJ2-1; 11 bases map to TRBD2. V lost 5 bases, J lost 8 bases, and 11 bases stayed unmatched. Germline V lookup: CDR1 SGHTA, CDR2 FQGNSA. The CDR3 is 16 residues long. The CDR3 reads CASSPTLAGVGYEQFF. The CDR3 DNA reads TGTGCCAGCAGCCCAACACTAGCGGGAGTAGGGTATGAGCAGTTCTTC.

As for this clone: The sample contains more than one DNA sequence encoding this CDR3. The rearrangement joins TRBV3-1 (or the pseudogene TRBV3-2) to TRBJ1-1, with D possibly being TRBD1 (5 bases). The CDR3 is 13 residues long. Germline CDR1 and CDR2: LGHDT and YNNKEL (reference sequence). V lost 3 bases and J lost 4, with 9 bases in between. CDR3 bases: TGTGCCAGCAGCCACCCGGGGGGCACTGAAGCTTTCTTT. It encodes CASSHPGGTEAFF.

The J gene is TRBJ1-1, the V gene TRBV29-1; D perhaps matches TRBD1 (5 bases). Trimming shortened V by 4 bases and J by 10 bases, and 16 bases separated the two germline ends. The CDR3 sequence is 12 residues long. The germline V gene has CDR1 SQVTM and CDR2 ANQGSEA. The CDR3 coding sequence is TGCAGCGTTGGAGTCGGGGGAGCCAGAGCTTTCTTT. It is translated as CSVGVGGARAFF.

The V and J genes are TRBV2 and TRBJ1-2, with 8 bases fitting TRBD1. Germline CDR1 SNHLY, CDR2 FYNNEI. J lost 7 bases, V lost 11 bases, and 12 bases had no gene match. The CDR3 runs 13 residues. In DNA form, the CDR3 reads TGTGCCGCGCACCGCAGGGGGCTGGCTGGCTACACCTTC. This gives the protein CAAHRRGLAGYTF. Using reference TRBV2 and TRBJ1-2 for the parts outside the CDR3, the full variable domain is EPEVTQTPSHQVTQMGQEVILRCVPISNHLYFYWYRQILGQKVEFLVSFYNNEISEKSEIFDDQFSVERPDGSNFTLKIRSTKLEDSAMYFCAAHRRGLAGYTFGSGTRLTVV.